These 24 T cell receptor beta chains originate from one sample sequenced in a study of T cell changes during pregnancy in multiple sclerosis. Sequencing used immunoSEQ multiplex PCR; TCRdb keeps in-frame clones, though not all of them. The sample consists of under 85,000 clones, around nine tenths of them appearing once. Here the sequenced sample was CD4+ T cells from peripheral blood mononuclear cells, taken before pregnancy. The receptors derive from a female donor with multiple sclerosis, enrolled in a pregnancy study.

V usage is TRBV4-1 and J usage is TRBJ2-2; D may be TRBD2 (7 bases). Trimming stripped 2 bases from V and 5 bases from J, with 21 bases between. This CDR3 is built from 18 residues. Looked up from germline, CDR1 is MGHRA and CDR2 is YSYEKL. The CDR3 here is CASSQPRGGGAGTGELFF. In DNA form, the CDR3 reads TGCGCCAGCAGCCAACCCCGGGGCGGGGGCGCGGGGACCGGGGAGCTGTTTTTT.

The chain joins TRBV9 to TRBJ2-2, with D perhaps matching TRBD2 (6 bases). V lost 4 bases and J 5 bases, leaving 12 bases between the germline ends. The germline CDR1 and CDR2 sequences are SGDLS and YYNGEE. The CDR3 has 14 amino acids. The CDR3 nucleotides are TGTGCCAGCAGCCCCCTGGGGGGAACCGGGGAGCTGTTTTTT. This codes for CASSPLGGTGELFF. The whole variable domain, remainder taken from reference TRBV9 and TRBJ2-2, is DSGVTQTPKHLITATGQRVTLRCSPRSGDLSVYWYQQSLDQGLQFLIQYYNGEERAKGNILERFSAQQFPDLHSELNLSSLELGDSALYFCASSPLGGTGELFFGEGSRLTVL.

In DNA, the CDR3 is TGTGCCAGCAGTTTTGGACAGGGAGGGACGGGAAACACCATATATTTT. It encodes CASSFGQGGTGNTIYF. The genes are TRBV28 and TRBJ1-3; 8 nucleotides line up with TRBD1. Unmatched junction bases numbered 8, after V lost 3 bases and J lost 4 bases. Germline assignment: CDR1 MDHEN and CDR2 SYDVKM. This CDR3 is 16 amino acids long. The entire variable domain, with the rest obtained from reference TRBV28 and TRBJ1-3, is as follows: DVKVTQSSRYLVKRTGEKVFLECVQDMDHENMFWYRQDPGLGLRLIYFSYDVKMKEKGDIPEGYSVSREKKERFSLILESASTNQTSMYLCASSFGQGGTGNTIYFGEGSWLTVV.

The V and J genes are TRBV7-9 and TRBJ1-2, with TRBD1 matching over 8 bases. The CDR3 loop spans 14 amino acids. V lost 1 base, J lost 8 bases, and 6 bases stayed unmatched. Germline V gene lookup returns CDR1 SEHNR and CDR2 FQNEAQ (reference sequence). The CDR3 nucleotides read TGTGCCAGCAGCTTAGGGAGCAGGGGGCTCGGCTACACCTTC. It yields the protein CASSLGSRGLGYTF.

In this sample, this clone turned up once. J is TRBJ2-1 and V is TRBV28, with TRBD1 matching over 9 bases. This CDR3 has 16 residues. The V gene's germline CDR1 is MDHEN and CDR2 SYDVKM. J was trimmed by 7 bases and V by 6 bases; bases with no gene match: 13. CDR3 bases: TGTGCCAGCAGAGAGCTGCCGGGACAGGGTAAGAATGAGCAGTTCTTC. Translation: CASRELPGQGKNEQFF.

The V and J genes are TRBV5-6 and TRBJ2-1; 10 positions agree with TRBD2. CDR3 length: 15 residues. CDR1 and CDR2 (germline): SGHDT, YYEEEE. V dropped 0 bases and J dropped 5; count of bases not matched to a gene: 2. The CDR3 bases are TGTGCCAGCAGCTTGGCACTAGCGGGGAACAATGAGCAGTTCTTC. It codes for CASSLALAGNNEQFF.

About this clone itself: Mismatch with germline at one junction end may stem from a read error. The chain recombines TRBV19 with TRBJ2-7; the match to TRBD1 covers 10 bases. CDR1 is LNHDA, CDR2 SQIVND, per germline (reference sequence). This CDR3 comprises 14 residues. In nucleotides, the CDR3 is TGTGCCAGTACCCGGGACAGGGGCTCCGACGAGCAGTACTTC. This sequence encodes CASTRDRGSDEQYF.

The chain joins TRBV18 to TRBJ2-7; D possibly corresponds to TRBD1 (6 bases). CDR1 is KGHSH, CDR2 LQKENI, per germline. V dropped 4 bases and J dropped 6 bases, with 13 bases sitting between them. This CDR3 spans 13 amino acids. CDR3 sequence (DNA): TGTGCCAGCTCACACATCACAGGGACCGAGCAGTACTTC. Protein sequence: CASSHITGTEQYF.

V and J are TRBV6-1 and TRBJ2-3; 7 bases line up with TRBD1. CDR3 length: 15 amino acids. V lost 5 bases, J lost 0 bases, and 5 bases stayed unmatched. Germline CDR1 is MNHNS and CDR2 is SASEGT. The CDR3 DNA reads as TGTGCCAGCAGTCCGACAGGGTCTAGCACAGATACGCAGTATTTT. Protein product: CASSPTGSSTDTQYF.

The V and J genes are TRBV27 and TRBJ1-2; TRBD1 might be the D (5 bases). The V end lost 0 bases, the J end lost 2 bases, and 10 bases lay between the germline ends. The germline CDR1 and CDR2 sequences are MNHEY and SMNVEV (reference sequence). The CDR3 runs to 15 residues. CDR3 protein: CASSLSGHLNYGYTF. The CDR3 region has the DNA TGTGCCAGCAGTTTATCCGGACACCTCAACTATGGCTACACCTTC.

The table lists this clone with a count of one. CDR3: CASSGDPTGGYGYTF. The CDR3 nucleotides are TGTGCCAGCAGCGGCGACCCGACAGGCGGCTATGGCTACACCTTC. V usage is TRBV9 and J usage is TRBJ1-2, with a tentative D call TRBD1 (6 bases). The CDR3 is 15 amino acids. Germline CDR1 and CDR2: SGDLS and YYNGEE. V was cut by 3 bases and J by 4 bases, with 16 bases left in between.

V usage is TRBV5-4 and J usage is TRBJ2-7; a weak D match, TRBD2 (5 bases). V shed 5 bases and J shed 2 bases, with 11 bases lying between them. This CDR3 comprises 13 residues. Germline V lookup: CDR1 SGHNT, CDR2 YYREEE (reference sequence). This CDR3 reads CASSSGSTYEQYF. CDR3 nucleotides: TGTGCCAGCAGTTCGGGGAGCACCTACGAGCAGTACTTC.

The rearrangement joins TRBV6-5 to TRBJ1-2, with D possibly TRBD1 on 6 matching bases. Trimming shortened V by 4 bases and J by 5 bases, and 14 bases separated the two germline ends. The CDR3 contains 14 residues. The V gene's germline CDR1 is MNHEY and CDR2 SVGAGI. The CDR3 protein is CASSFLQGGYGYTF. The CDR3, as DNA: TGTGCCAGCAGTTTTCTACAGGGAGGGTATGGCTACACCTTC.

The V gene is TRBV25-1, the J gene TRBJ1-5; D remains unclear. The CDR3 covers 12 residues. Germline V lookup: CDR1 MGHDK, CDR2 SYGVNS. Trimming cost V 2 bases and J 6 bases, with 5 bases left between them. CDR3 sequence (DNA): TGTGCCAGCAGTGAAGGACTTCAGCCCCAGCATTTT. This encodes CASSEGLQPQHF. The full variable domain, its missing parts supplied by reference TRBV25-1 and TRBJ1-5, is EADIYQTPRYLVIGTGKKITLECSQTMGHDKMYWYQQDPGMELHLIHYSYGVNSTEKGDLSSESTVSRIRTEHFPLTLESARPSHTSQYLCASSEGLQPQHFGDGTRLSIL.

J is TRBJ1-2 and V is TRBV6-1, with D possibly matching TRBD1 (5 bases). The germline gives CDR1 MNHNS, CDR2 SASEGT. CDR3 length: 12 amino acids. V lost 6 bases and J 6 bases, leaving 11 bases between the germline ends. CDR3 in amino acids: CASSPDRNGYTF. CDR3 in DNA: TGTGCCAGCAGCCCTGACAGAAATGGCTACACCTTC.

The J gene is TRBJ1-1, the V gene TRBV27; TRBD1 agrees at 7 bases. Germline-derived CDR1 and CDR2 are MNHEY and SMNVEV (reference sequence). V dropped 11 bases and J dropped 5; count of bases not matched to a gene: 5. The CDR3 loop spans 11 amino acids. The DNA of the CDR3 is TGTGCCCCAGGGGGGAGAACTGAAGCTTTCTTT. Its protein is CAPGGRTEAFF.

This chain connects TRBV11-2 to TRBJ1-2; 9 nucleotides line up with TRBD1. Unmatched junction bases numbered 10, after V lost 0 bases and J lost 8 bases. Germline CDR1 SGHAT, CDR2 FQNNGV. This CDR3 comprises 16 residues. The CDR3 here is CASSLEGTGKPSGYTF. In DNA, the CDR3 is TGTGCCAGCAGCTTAGAGGGGACAGGGAAGCCTTCAGGCTACACCTTC.

The chain recombines TRBV5-5 with TRBJ1-2, with D possibly TRBD1 on 6 matching bases. The CDR3 has 14 amino acids. In germline, CDR1 is SGHKS, CDR2 YYEKEE (reference sequence). The germline V and J ends were trimmed by 4 bases and 3 bases, with 13 bases remaining between them. In nucleotides, the CDR3 is TGTGCCAGCAGCCCCGTCCCAGGGGACTATGGCTACACCTTC. Its translation is CASSPVPGDYGYTF.

As to this clone: The sample carries other DNA sequences with the same CDR3. V usage is TRBV5-1 and J usage is TRBJ2-5; the match to TRBD2 covers 13 bases. V lost 2 bases to trimming and J lost 3 bases; unmatched junction nucleotides: 1. Germline V gene sequence: CDR1 SGHRS, CDR2 YFSETQ. The CDR3 consists of 15 residues. The chain's CDR3 is CASSFGLAGEETQYF. The DNA for the CDR3 is TGCGCCAGCAGCTTCGGACTAGCGGGAGAAGAGACCCAGTACTTC.

V gene TRBV5-1 combines with J gene TRBJ2-7; 10 bases map to TRBD1. The V gene end was trimmed by 3 bases and the J gene end by 3 bases; junction bases not matched to a gene: 0. Germline CDR1 and CDR2: SGHRS and YFSETQ. The CDR3 is made up of 13 amino acids. CDR3 in amino acids: CASSWTGGYEQYF. CDR3 in DNA: TGCGCCAGCAGCTGGACAGGGGGCTACGAGCAGTACTTC.

This chain uses TRBV6-4 with TRBJ1-2; D might be TRBD1 (6 bases). The CDR3 is 16 amino acids. The V and J ends lost 4 bases and 8 bases respectively, with 23 bases between them. CDR1 and CDR2 (germline): MRHNA, SNTAGT. As DNA, the CDR3 is TGTGCCAGCAGTGGGACAGCCTCCGTTCCTGCTAGAGGCTACACCTTC. Protein: CASSGTASVPARGYTF.

The count of this clone is one. This chain links TRBV18 with TRBJ2-1; the D is unclear. The germline CDR1 and CDR2 sequences are KGHSH and LQKENI. The germline V and J ends were trimmed by 3 bases and 3 bases, with 12 bases remaining between them. This CDR3 has 15 amino acids. In nucleotides, the CDR3 is TGTGCCAGCTCACCTTCAAGGAGCTTCTACAATGAGCAGTTCTTC. Its translation is CASSPSRSFYNEQFF.

This clone was seen once. This chain joins TRBV6-1 and TRBJ2-7, with 7 positions matching TRBD2. This CDR3 contains 14 residues. CDR1 is MNHNS, CDR2 SASEGT, per germline. J lost 2 bases, V lost 6 bases, and 7 bases had no gene match. The CDR3 coding sequence is TGTGCCAGCAGAACCGGGACTACCACCTACGAGCAGTACTTC. Translated, it gives CASRTGTTTYEQYF.

J is TRBJ2-7 and V is TRBV5-5, with D possibly being TRBD2 (6 bases). V dropped 4 bases and J dropped 11 bases, with 19 bases sitting between them. The CDR3 totals 13 residues. Looked up from germline, CDR1 is SGHKS and CDR2 is YYEKEE (reference sequence). The CDR3 reads CASSQRTGLNEYF. In DNA form, the CDR3 reads TGTGCCAGCAGCCAACGTACGGGACTTAATGAGTACTTC.